One sample yielded the 18 T cell receptor beta chains listed below, sequenced in a study of CD8+ T cells in alopecia areata. Extraction and reverse transcription of RNA yielded cDNA as the sequencing template. Sequenced by immunoSEQ multiplex PCR; TCRdb stores in-frame clones only, minus some. The data hold about 120,000 clones, with 35% to 40% observed a single time. The sequencing sample was made of CD4+ T cells sorted from blood. The source is a human donor with alopecia areata.

With regard to this clone: This same CDR3 is encoded by further DNA sequences in the sample. The chain links TRBV4-1 to TRBJ2-3, with D possibly called TRBD1 or TRBD2 (6 bases each). The germline V and J ends were trimmed by 0 bases and 4 bases, with 11 bases remaining between them. The CDR3 has 15 amino acids. The germline CDR1 and CDR2 sequences are MGHRA and YSYEKL. The CDR3 sequence: CASSQERGRPDTQYF. Written as DNA, the CDR3 is TGCGCCAGCAGCCAAGAAAGGGGGAGGCCAGATACGCAGTATTTT.

This clone was found a few times. This chain links TRBV10-3 with TRBJ1-6; a weak D match, TRBD1 (6 bases). V shed 9 bases and J shed 5 bases, with 8 bases lying between them. The germline gives CDR1 ENHRY, CDR2 SYGVKD. This CDR3 spans 12 amino acids. CDR3 nucleotides: TGTGCCATAAGGGGGAATAATTCACCCCTCCACTTT. The encoded protein is CAIRGNNSPLHF.

J is TRBJ2-7 and V is TRBV29-1, with a possible D match to TRBD2 (6 bases). CDR1 and CDR2 from the germline V gene are SQVTM and ANQGSEA. V gave up 6 bases and J gave up 3 bases, with 9 bases separating them. There are 11 residues in the CDR3. The DNA of the CDR3 is TGCAGCGTCAGGCGGGGCTACGAGCAGTACTTC. Its translation is CSVRRGYEQYF.

The genes are TRBV11-2 and TRBJ2-3; the D gene is possibly TRBD2 (6 bases). The CDR3 loop spans 17 amino acids. Trimming took off 0 bases at V and 3 bases at J, with 16 bases between the two ends. CDR1 is SGHAT, CDR2 FQNNGV, per germline. CDR3 sequence: CASSLDTPGVGTDTQYF. CDR3 sequence (DNA): TGTGCCAGCAGCTTAGATACTCCGGGAGTCGGAACAGATACGCAGTATTTT.

This rearrangement joins TRBV7-2 to TRBJ2-3; D remains ambiguous. Looked up from germline, CDR1 is SGHTA and CDR2 is FQGNSA. V was clipped by 0 bases and J by 3 bases, with 7 bases between them. This CDR3 spans 14 amino acids. The CDR3 DNA is TGTGCCAGCAGCTTAGCGAAACGGACAGATACGCAGTATTTT. This gives the protein CASSLAKRTDTQYF.

V gene TRBV27 combines with J gene TRBJ2-7, with TRBD1 matching 8 bases. CDR3 length equals 14 residues. After removal of 6 bases from V and 0 bases from J, the junction contained 4 bases not matched to a gene. The V gene's germline CDR1 is MNHEY and CDR2 SMNVEV (reference sequence). This chain's CDR3 is CASSLGQASYEQYF. For the CDR3, the DNA is TGTGCCAGCAGCCTGGGACAGGCCTCCTACGAGCAGTACTTC.

This clone was recorded once. The chain links TRBV7-2 to TRBJ2-7; D remains ambiguous. The CDR3 runs to 12 residues. With 1 base removed from V and 2 bases from J, the gap between germline ends came to 3 bases. In germline, CDR1 is SGHTA, CDR2 FQGNSA. In DNA, the CDR3 is TGTGCCAGCAGCTTAGATACCTACGAGCAGTACTTC. Translated: CASSLDTYEQYF.

The sample holds a few counts of this clone. V usage is TRBV7-3 and J usage is TRBJ2-6, with D unclear. CDR3 length: 17 amino acids. Trimming removed 5 bases from V and 0 bases from J, with 14 bases in between. Per the germline V gene, CDR1 is SGHTA and CDR2 is FQGTGA. The CDR3 bases are TGTGCCAGCAGCCGTTACAGCGCGAGCTCTGGGGCCAACGTCCTGACTTTC. Amino acids: CASSRYSASSGANVLTF.

This clone was counted a few times. CDR3 loop: CSVEVLGITGNEQFF. The DNA for the CDR3 is TGCAGCGTTGAAGTCCTCGGGATTACAGGCAATGAGCAGTTCTTC. The V and J genes are TRBV29-1 and TRBJ2-1, with D perhaps assigned TRBD1 or TRBD2 (5 bases each). V lost 1 base and J lost 6, with 16 bases in between. CDR3 length: 15 amino acids. CDR1 is SQVTM and CDR2 is ANQGSEA in the germline V gene.

The rearrangement uses TRBV5-4 and TRBJ2-5; 9 bases map to TRBD1. V lost 3 bases and J lost 5; bases outside the gene matches: 5. This CDR3 has 14 residues. In germline, CDR1 is SGHNT, CDR2 YYREEE (reference sequence). CDR3 sequence: CASSSQGAVETQYF. CDR3 coding DNA: TGTGCCAGCAGCTCACAGGGGGCGGTGGAGACCCAGTACTTC.

V and J are TRBV30 and TRBJ1-1; D may be TRBD1 (5 bases). CDR3 size: 13 residues. Between the trimmed V and J ends, which lost 0 bases and 8 bases, there was a span of 13 bases. Per germline, CDR1 GTSNPN and CDR2 SVGIG (reference sequence). CDR3 nucleotide sequence: TGTGCCTGGAGTGTGACTCAGTGGGGCGAAGCTTTCTTT. Residues: CAWSVTQWGEAFF.

The genes are TRBV19 and TRBJ1-5; D not resolved. Germline V gene lookup returns CDR1 LNHDA and CDR2 SQIVND (reference sequence). The V end was cut by 6 bases, the J end by 1 base, with 10 bases between. CDR3 length equals 14 residues. The chain's CDR3 is CASSTITSNQPQHF. CDR3 sequence (DNA): TGTGCCAGTAGCACAATAACGAGCAATCAGCCCCAGCATTTT.

This clone was counted a single time. V and J are TRBV7-8 and TRBJ1-5; D perhaps matches TRBD1 (6 bases). Trimming took 0 bases from V and 3 from J, leaving 9 bases between them. Germline V CDR1 and CDR2: SGHVS, FQNEAQ. This CDR3 contains 15 residues. The chain's CDR3 is CASSLAAGDNQPQHF. The CDR3 nucleotides are TGTGCCAGCAGCTTAGCGGCAGGGGACAATCAGCCCCAGCATTTT.

This clone was observed a few times. The genes are TRBV29-1 and TRBJ1-2; TRBD1 might be the D (5 bases). The ends were cut back, 5 bases at V and 8 bases at J, with 12 bases in the middle. Looked up from germline, CDR1 is SQVTM and CDR2 is ANQGSEA. This CDR3 spans 11 amino acids. The CDR3 DNA reads TGCAGCGTTCATAGGGGAGGAGGCTACACCTTC. Protein product: CSVHRGGGYTF.

The chain recombines TRBV29-1 with TRBJ2-2; 10 bases line up with TRBD1. Trimming cost V 0 bases and J 6 bases; bases outside gene matches: 4. This CDR3 has 15 residues. Germline CDR1 and CDR2: SQVTM and ANQGSEA. CDR3 sequence (DNA): TGCAGCGTTGAAGAAGACAGGGGGCTAGCCGGGGAGCTGTTTTTT. It encodes CSVEEDRGLAGELFF.

The chain is built from TRBV27 and TRBJ2-1, with D perhaps TRBD2 (7 bases). Germline lookup yields CDR1 MNHEY and CDR2 SMNVEV (reference sequence). The CDR3 has 17 amino acids. Trimming shortened V by 4 bases and J by 3 bases, and 19 bases separated the two germline ends. The CDR3 here is CASSSPLRGAVYNEQFF. CDR3 nucleotides: TGTGCCAGCAGTTCCCCTCTACGGGGGGCGGTCTACAATGAGCAGTTCTTC.

The sample holds a few counts of this clone. This chain connects TRBV4-3 to TRBJ2-6; unclear D gene. CDR1 and CDR2 from the germline V gene are LGHNA and YSLEER. V was shortened by 1 base and J by 0 bases, with 10 bases between the two germline ends. The CDR3 extends over 17 amino acids. CDR3 region: CASSQAMRSSGANVLTF. CDR3 DNA: TGCGCCAGCAGCCAAGCAATGCGGAGCTCTGGGGCCAACGTCCTGACTTTC.

This rearrangement joins TRBV29-1 to TRBJ2-6, with TRBD1 matching over 8 bases. The trim removed 6 bases at V and 2 bases at J, leaving 3 bases unmatched. The CDR3 has 14 amino acids. Germline V CDR1 and CDR2: SQVTM, ANQGSEA. The CDR3 spells CSVLQGAGANVLTF. CDR3 DNA sequence: TGCAGCGTCCTACAGGGGGCTGGGGCCAACGTCCTGACTTTC.